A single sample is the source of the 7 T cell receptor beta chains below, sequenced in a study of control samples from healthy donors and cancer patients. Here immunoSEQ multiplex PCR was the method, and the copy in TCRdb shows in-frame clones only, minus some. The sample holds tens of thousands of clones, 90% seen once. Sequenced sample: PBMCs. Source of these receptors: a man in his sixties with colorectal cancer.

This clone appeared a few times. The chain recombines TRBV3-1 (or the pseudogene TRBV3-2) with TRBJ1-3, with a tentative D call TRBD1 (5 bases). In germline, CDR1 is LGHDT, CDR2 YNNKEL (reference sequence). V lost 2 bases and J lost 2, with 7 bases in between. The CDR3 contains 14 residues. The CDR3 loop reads CASSQRTTGNTIYF. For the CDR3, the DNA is TGTGCCAGCAGCCAAAGGACAACTGGAAACACCATATATTTT.

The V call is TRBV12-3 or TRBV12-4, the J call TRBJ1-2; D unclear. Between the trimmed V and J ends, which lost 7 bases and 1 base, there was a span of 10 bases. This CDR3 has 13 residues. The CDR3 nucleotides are TGTGCCAGCACCCTGAGCGGTAACTATGGCTACACCTTC. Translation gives CASTLSGNYGYTF.

This chain's CDR3 is CASSLAEPHKGFF. CDR3 in DNA: TGTGCCAGCAGCTTAGCGGAGCCCCACAAGGGGTTCTTC. The chain carries TRBV7-9 and TRBJ2-1; D is uncertain. Between the trimmed V and J ends, which lost 0 bases and 15 bases, there was a span of 15 bases. The V gene's germline CDR1 is SEHNR and CDR2 FQNEAQ (reference sequence). CDR3 size: 13 residues.

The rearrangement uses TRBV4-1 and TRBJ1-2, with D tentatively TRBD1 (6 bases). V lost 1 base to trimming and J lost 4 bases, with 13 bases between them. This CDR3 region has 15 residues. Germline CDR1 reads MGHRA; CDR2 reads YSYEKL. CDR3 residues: CASSQGTAVSYGYTF. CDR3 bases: TGCGCCAGCAGCCAAGGGACAGCCGTCAGCTATGGCTACACCTTC.

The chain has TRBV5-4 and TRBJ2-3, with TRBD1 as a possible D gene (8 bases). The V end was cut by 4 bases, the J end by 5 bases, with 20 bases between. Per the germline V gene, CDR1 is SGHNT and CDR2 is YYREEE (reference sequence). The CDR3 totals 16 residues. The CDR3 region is CASSPTGGGQRDTQYF. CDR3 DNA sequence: TGTGCCAGCAGCCCCACAGGGGGGGGCCAAAGAGATACGCAGTATTTT.

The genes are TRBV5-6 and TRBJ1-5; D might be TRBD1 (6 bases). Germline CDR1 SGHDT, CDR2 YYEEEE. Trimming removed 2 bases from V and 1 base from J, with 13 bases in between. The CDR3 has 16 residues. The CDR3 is CASSLYLQGSNQPQHF. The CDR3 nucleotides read TGTGCCAGCAGCTTATACCTTCAGGGGAGCAATCAGCCCCAGCATTTT. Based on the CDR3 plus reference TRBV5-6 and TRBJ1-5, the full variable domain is DAGVTQSPTHLIKTRGQQVTLRCSPKSGHDTVSWYQQALGQGPQFIFQYYEEEERQRGNFPDRFSGHQFPNYSSELNVNALLLGDSALYLCASSLYLQGSNQPQHFGDGTRLSIL.

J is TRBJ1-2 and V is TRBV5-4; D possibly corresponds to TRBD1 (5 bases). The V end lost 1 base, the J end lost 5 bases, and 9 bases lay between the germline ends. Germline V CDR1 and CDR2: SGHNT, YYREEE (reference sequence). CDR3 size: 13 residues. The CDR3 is CASSLRTPYGYTF. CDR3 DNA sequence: TGTGCCAGCAGCTTGAGGACACCGTATGGCTACACCTTC.